This is a list of T cell receptor beta chains from one sample in a study of blood T cell repertoires in COVID-19. Sequenced by immunoSEQ multiplex PCR; TCRdb stores in-frame clones only, minus some. Here the sample spans approximately 350,000 clones, 86% being singletons. The sequenced material came from peripheral blood. The receptors were gathered from a woman in her sixties or seventies with COVID-19, enrolled during active disease. The CDR3 runs from the conserved cysteine through the conserved F or W. Each record gives: V gene, clone size, CDR3 protein. Clone size is not always given. Where it is, it says once, few, many or a class for expanded clones.

v_gene: TRBV4-2
abundance: .
CDR3aa: CASSPGPASNQPQHF

v_gene: TRBV5-1
abundance: .
CDR3aa: CASNRAGASGFNEQFF

v_gene: TRBV12-3/TRBV12-4
abundance: .
CDR3aa: CASGGGYGYTF

v_gene: TRBV2
abundance: .
CDR3aa: CASSKETGVSQPQHF

v_gene: TRBV19
abundance: few
CDR3aa: CAGRGPTGELFF

v_gene: TRBV7-6
abundance: once
CDR3aa: CASSNLAGGSYEQYF

v_gene: TRBV4-1
abundance: .
CDR3aa: CASSQVRAGDQETQYF

v_gene: TRBV19
abundance: .
CDR3aa: CASSMGLSPTEAFF

v_gene: TRBV6-6
abundance: .
CDR3aa: CASSGTGVNTGELFF

v_gene: TRBV11-2
abundance: once
CDR3aa: CASSLDLGARYSYNEQFF

v_gene: TRBV7-8
abundance: .
CDR3aa: CASSWGQGTGVNEQFF

v_gene: TRBV14
abundance: .
CDR3aa: CASSRREPPRTQYF

v_gene: TRBV30
abundance: once
CDR3aa: CAWSVPLGDYEQYF

v_gene: TRBV24-1
abundance: .
CDR3aa: CATSDPRTGADTQYF

v_gene: TRBV6-6
abundance: .
CDR3aa: CASTGMRTGETNTIYF

v_gene: TRBV5-1
abundance: .
CDR3aa: CASSLGGGVGNQPQHF

v_gene: TRBV27
abundance: .
CDR3aa: CASSPGTGIPGANVLTF